This TCR beta chain was recovered during a study of blood T cell repertoires in COVID-19. Looked up from germline, CDR1 is LNHNV and CDR2 is YYDKDF (reference sequence). V lost 3 bases, J lost 4 bases, and 13 bases lay in between. This CDR3 is 16 amino acids long. The table came from immunoSEQ multiplex PCR; TCRdb's copy has only in-frame clones and leaves some out. Found here are about 180,000 clones, about 78% of them singletons; the top ten hold roughly 17%. Sequencing used PBMCs or T cells enriched from blood (not recorded which). The chain employs TRBV15 and TRBJ2-6; D might be TRBD1 (5 bases). The receptor's source is a woman between 45 and 65 years old who had recovered from COVID-19. DNA for the CDR3: TGTGCCACCAGCAGTTTTAGGGGAAGCGGGGCCAACGTCCTGACTTTC. It yields the protein CATSSFRGSGANVLTF.